This TCR beta chain was identified in a study of technical replicates of blood from four donors. The germline V gene has CDR1 MGHRA and CDR2 YSYEKL. This CDR3 has 15 amino acids. The V end was cut by 4 bases, the J end by 6 bases, with 19 bases between. Sequencing used immunoSEQ multiplex PCR; TCRdb keeps in-frame clones, though not all of them. The sample includes roughly 69,000 clones, less than 98% of them seen just once. The specimen sequenced was T cells isolated from PBMCs. The clonotype was recovered from a human donor in good health. The J gene is TRBJ2-7, the V gene TRBV4-1; maybe TRBD2 (6 bases). CDR3 in amino acids: CASSPRGVWSSEQYF. The CDR3 bases are TGCGCCAGCAGCCCCCGCGGGGTTTGGAGTAGCGAGCAGTACTTC.